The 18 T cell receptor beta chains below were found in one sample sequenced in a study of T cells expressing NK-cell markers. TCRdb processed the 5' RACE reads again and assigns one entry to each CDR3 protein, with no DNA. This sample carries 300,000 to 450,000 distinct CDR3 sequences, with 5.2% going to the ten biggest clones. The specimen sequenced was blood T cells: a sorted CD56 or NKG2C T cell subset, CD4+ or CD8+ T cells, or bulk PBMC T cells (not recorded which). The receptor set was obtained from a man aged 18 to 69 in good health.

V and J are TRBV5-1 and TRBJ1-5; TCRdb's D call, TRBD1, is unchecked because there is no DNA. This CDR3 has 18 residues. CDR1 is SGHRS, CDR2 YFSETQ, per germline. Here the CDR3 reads CASSADRDRGRGGQPQHF. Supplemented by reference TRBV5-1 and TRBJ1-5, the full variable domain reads KAGVTQTPRYLIKTRGQQVTLSCSPISGHRSVSWYQQTPGQGLQFLFEYFSETQRNKGNFPGRFSGRQFSNSRSEMNVSTLELGDSALYLCASSADRDRGRGGQPQHFGDGTRLSIL.

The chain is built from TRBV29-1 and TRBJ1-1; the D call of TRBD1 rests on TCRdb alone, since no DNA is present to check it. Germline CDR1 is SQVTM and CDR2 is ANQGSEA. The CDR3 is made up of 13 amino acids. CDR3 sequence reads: CSMGLTGNTEAFF.

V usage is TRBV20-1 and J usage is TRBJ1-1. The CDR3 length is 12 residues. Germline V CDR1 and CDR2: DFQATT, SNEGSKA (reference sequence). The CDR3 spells CSASDKDTEAFF.

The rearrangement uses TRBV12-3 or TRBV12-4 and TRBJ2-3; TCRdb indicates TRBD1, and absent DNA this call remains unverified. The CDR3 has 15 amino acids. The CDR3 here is CASSLLGGSSDTQYF.

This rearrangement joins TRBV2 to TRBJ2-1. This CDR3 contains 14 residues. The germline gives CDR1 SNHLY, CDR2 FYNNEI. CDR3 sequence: CASSEPSAYNEQFF.

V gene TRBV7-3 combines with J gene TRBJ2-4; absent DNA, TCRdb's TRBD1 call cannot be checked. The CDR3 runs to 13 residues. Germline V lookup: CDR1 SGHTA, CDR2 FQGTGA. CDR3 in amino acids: CASSGTPQNIQYF. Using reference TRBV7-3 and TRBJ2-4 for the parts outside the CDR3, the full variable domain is GAGVSQTPSNKVTEKGKYVELRCDPISGHTALYWYRQSLGQGPEFLIYFQGTGAADDSGLPNDRFFAVRPEGSVSTLKIQRTERGDSAVYLCASSGTPQNIQYFGAGTRLSVL.

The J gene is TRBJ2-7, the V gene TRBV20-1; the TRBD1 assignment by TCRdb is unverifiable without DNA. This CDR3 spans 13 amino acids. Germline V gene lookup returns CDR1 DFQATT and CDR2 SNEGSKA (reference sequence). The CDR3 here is CSAFHVQGYEQYF.

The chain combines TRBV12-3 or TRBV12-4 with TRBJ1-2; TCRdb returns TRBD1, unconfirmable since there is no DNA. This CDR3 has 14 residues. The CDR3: CASSSLDRGVGYTF.

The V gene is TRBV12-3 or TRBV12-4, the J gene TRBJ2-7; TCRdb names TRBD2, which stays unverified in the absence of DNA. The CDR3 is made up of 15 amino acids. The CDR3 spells CASSDRTSPSYEQYF.

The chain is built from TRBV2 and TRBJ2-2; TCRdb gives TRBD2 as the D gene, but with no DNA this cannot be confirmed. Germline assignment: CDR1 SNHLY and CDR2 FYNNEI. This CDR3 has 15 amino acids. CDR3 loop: CASINAGGYTGELFF.

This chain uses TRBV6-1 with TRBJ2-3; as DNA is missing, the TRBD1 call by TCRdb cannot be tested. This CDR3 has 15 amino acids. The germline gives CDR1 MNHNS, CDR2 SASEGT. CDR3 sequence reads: CASTSGGLGTDTQYF.

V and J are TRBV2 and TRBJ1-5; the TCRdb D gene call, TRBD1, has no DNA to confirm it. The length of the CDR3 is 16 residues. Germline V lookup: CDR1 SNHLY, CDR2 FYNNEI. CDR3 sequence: CASSDVRLGVYQPQHF.

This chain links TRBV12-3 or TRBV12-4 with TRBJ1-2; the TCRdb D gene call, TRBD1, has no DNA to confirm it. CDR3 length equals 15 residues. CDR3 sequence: CASSLVWQGHYGYTF.

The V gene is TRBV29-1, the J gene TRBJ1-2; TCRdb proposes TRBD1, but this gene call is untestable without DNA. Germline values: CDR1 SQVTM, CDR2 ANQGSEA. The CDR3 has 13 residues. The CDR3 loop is CSVGTGTGSGYTF.

This chain's CDR3 is CATSRPYRESEQFF. The rearrangement joins TRBV15 to TRBJ2-1; TCRdb picks TRBD1, but there is no DNA to check that call. CDR1 and CDR2 (germline): LNHNV, YYDKDF (reference sequence). This CDR3 region has 14 residues.

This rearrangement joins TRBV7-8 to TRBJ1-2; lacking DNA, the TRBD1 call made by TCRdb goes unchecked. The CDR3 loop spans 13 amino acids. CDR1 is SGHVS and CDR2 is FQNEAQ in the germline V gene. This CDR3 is CASSPRVGVRSTF.

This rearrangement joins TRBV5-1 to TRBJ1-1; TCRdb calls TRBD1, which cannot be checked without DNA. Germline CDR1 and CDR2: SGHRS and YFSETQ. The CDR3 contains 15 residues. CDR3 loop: CASSAVLDRGTEAFF.

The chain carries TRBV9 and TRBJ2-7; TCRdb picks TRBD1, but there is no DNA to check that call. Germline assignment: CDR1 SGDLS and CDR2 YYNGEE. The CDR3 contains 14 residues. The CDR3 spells CASSDGTGFYEQYF.